Listed below are T cell receptor beta chains from one sample, sequenced in a study of T-cell reconstitution after alpha-beta-depleted transplantation in children. TCRdb used MiXCR to reprocess the PCR reads, holding one entry per CDR3 protein. The sample gives about 610,000 distinct CDR3 sequences, about 11% of which show up once; about 4% is in the top ten. The starting material was PBMCs from the stem cell graft donor, obtained from the stem cell graft. Receptors were obtained from a human donor who donated a stem cell graft to a child with acute myeloid leukemia. Each CDR3 is given with its conserved first and last residue. Fields, in order: D gene, J gene, clone size, V gene, CDR3 length, CDR3 DNA, CDR3 protein. A D gene is named only where the DNA matches it firmly. Rows may omit the clone size; those that give it use once, few, many or a size class.

- | TRBJ2-3 | few | TRBV24-1 | 14 | TGTGCCACCAGCGCCCCCACCACCACAGATACGCAGTATTTT | CATSAPTTTDTQYF
- | TRBJ2-1 | few | TRBV7-2 | 14 | TGTGCCAGCAGTTCCCTGGGACTGTCGGCTGAGCAGTTCTTC | CASSSLGLSAEQFF
TRBD2 | TRBJ2-4 | many | TRBV24-1 | 15 | TGTGCCACCAGTGATCCTCGAGCGGGAGACTACATTCAGTACTTC | CATSDPRAGDYIQYF
TRBD1 | TRBJ1-5 | few | TRBV7-2 | 16 | TGTGCCAGCAGCCCCGACAGGGGCTATAGCAATCAGCCCCAGCATTTT | CASSPDRGYSNQPQHF
- | TRBJ2-2 | many | TRBV6-1 | 13 | TGTGCCAGCAGTGAAGTTAGGAACGGGGAGCTGTTTTTT | CASSEVRNGELFF
TRBD2 | TRBJ2-5 | - | TRBV3-1 | 19 | TGTGCCAGCAGCCAAGATGCCAGGGTCTTAGCGGGAGGGCAGGAGACTCAGTACTTC | CASSQDARVLAGGQETQYF
TRBD2 | TRBJ2-3 | - | TRBV4-3 | 18 | TGCGCCAGCAGCCAACTTATCAGCTGGACTAGCGGCACAGATACGCAGTATTTT | CASSQLISWTSGTDTQYF
- | TRBJ1-2 | few | TRBV28 | 14 | - | CASSPKWAGGAETF
- | TRBJ2-5 | few | TRBV28 | 14 | TGTGCCAGCAGTTTGACAGGTGGGGTGGAGACCCAGTACTTC | CASSLTGGVETQYF
TRBD2 | TRBJ2-3 | few | TRBV28 | 15 | TGTGCCAGCACCATTAGCGGGAGTTTCACAGATACGCAGTATTTT | CASTISGSFTDTQYF
- | TRBJ2-3 | few | TRBV29-1 | 11 | TGCAGCGTTATTAGCGGATATACGCAGTATTTT | CSVISGYTQYF
TRBD1 | TRBJ2-1 | - | TRBV20-1 | 13 | TGCAGTGCCCCCGGGACAGCCTACAATGAGCAGTTCTTC | CSAPGTAYNEQFF
TRBD2 | TRBJ2-3 | - | TRBV29-1 | 15 | TGCAGCGTTCTTTCCTCGCGGGAGGGAATGGATACGCAGTATTTT | CSVLSSREGMDTQYF
- | TRBJ1-1 | - | TRBV12-3/TRBV12-4 | 11 | TGTGCCAGTTTCGCCAGAATTGAGGCTTTCTTT | CASFARIEAFF
- | TRBJ2-7 | many | TRBV9 | 15 | TGTGCCAGCAGCGTAGGAGGGGACGTAACCTACGAGCAGTACTTC | CASSVGGDVTYEQYF
TRBD2 | TRBJ2-1 | few | TRBV2 | 13 | TGTGCCAGCAAGACTAGCGGGAAGGATGAGCAGTTCTTC | CASKTSGKDEQFF
- | TRBJ2-2 | few | TRBV10-3 | 13 | TGTGCCATCGGCGGGGAGAACACCGGGGAGCTGTTTTTT | CAIGGENTGELFF
- | TRBJ2-7 | - | TRBV18 | 14 | TGTGCCAGCTCACCTGGGGATAGGGAGTACGAGCAGTACTTC | CASSPGDREYEQYF
- | TRBJ2-5 | few | TRBV20-1 | 15 | TGCAGTGCTAGAGATTGGGCAGGGCAACAAGAGACCCAGTACTTC | CSARDWAGQQETQYF
- | TRBJ2-1 | few | TRBV18 | 15 | TGTGCCAGCTCACCACCGAACACAGGGTCCAATGAGCAGTTCTTC | CASSPPNTGSNEQFF